Below, 27 T cell receptor beta chains from the same sample are listed, as sequenced in a study of cytomegalovirus exposure and HLA in healthy donors. The data were produced by immunoSEQ multiplex PCR, yet TCRdb's version contains in-frame clones alone and is incomplete. The repertoire holds approximately 65,000 clones, roughly nine tenths seen once, with approximately 3.4% in the top ten. Sequenced material: PBMCs. The receptors stem from a man younger than 35 in good health and CMV-seronegative.

This clone was seen just once. This chain links TRBV15 with TRBJ2-1; no firm D call. Germline V gives CDR1 LNHNV, CDR2 YYDKDF (reference sequence). V was clipped by 0 bases and J by 9 bases, with 12 bases between them. The CDR3 runs to 14 residues. CDR3 region: CATSREVSAREQFF. The CDR3 coding sequence is TGTGCCACCAGCAGAGAGGTTAGTGCGCGTGAGCAGTTCTTC. The full variable domain, completed using reference TRBV15 and TRBJ2-1, is DAMVIQNPRYQVTQFGKPVTLSCSQTLNHNVMYWYQQKSSQAPKLLFHYYDKDFNNEADTPDNFQSRRPNTSFCFLDIRSPGLGDTAMYLCATSREVSAREQFFGPGTRLTVL.

The chain uses TRBV20-1 and TRBJ2-3, with D unclear. The CDR3 loop spans 10 amino acids. Germline loops: CDR1 DFQATT, CDR2 SNEGSKA (reference sequence). Trimming stripped 5 bases from V and 6 bases from J, with 6 bases between. The CDR3 DNA reads TGCAGTGCTCTAGTGGATACGCAGTATTTT. It is translated as CSALVDTQYF.

V usage is TRBV9 and J usage is TRBJ1-5, with D perhaps matching TRBD1 (6 bases). Germline V gene sequence: CDR1 SGDLS, CDR2 YYNGEE. The CDR3 totals 12 residues. V shed 5 bases and J shed 8 bases, with 11 bases lying between them. CDR3 DNA: TGTGCCAGCAGTCGGGGGGCTGAGCCCCAGCATTTT. Protein sequence: CASSRGAEPQHF.

The chain links TRBV28 to TRBJ2-7, with TRBD2 matching 10 bases. Losses at the gene ends were 5 bases for V and 6 bases for J; bases not matched to a gene: 7. This CDR3 contains 14 residues. Germline-derived CDR1 and CDR2 are MDHEN and SYDVKM. The CDR3 protein is CASSELAGYVEQYF. CDR3 DNA: TGTGCCAGCAGTGAACTAGCGGGATACGTCGAGCAGTACTTC.

The chain has TRBV5-8 and TRBJ1-1, with D unresolved. V shed 0 bases and J shed 4 bases, with 10 bases lying between them. CDR1 is SGHTS, CDR2 YDEGEE, per germline. The CDR3 consists of 14 residues. CDR3 amino acids: CASSLGTAGTEAFF. CDR3 DNA sequence: TGTGCCAGCAGCTTGGGGACCGCGGGCACTGAAGCTTTCTTT.

This sequence joins TRBV4-3 and TRBJ2-1, with 10 bases that match TRBD2. Germline assignment: CDR1 LGHNA and CDR2 YSLEER. The CDR3 length is 15 residues. Unmatched junction bases numbered 12, after V lost 1 base and J lost 15 bases. The CDR3 sequence: CASSQVRSAGGSWFF. CDR3 DNA: TGCGCCAGCAGCCAAGTTCGTTCAGCGGGAGGGTCTTGGTTCTTC.

The chain combines TRBV5-8 with TRBJ1-2; D gene uncertain. The CDR3 is 11 amino acids. With 4 bases removed from V and 14 bases from J, the gap between germline ends came to 15 bases. The germline V gene encodes CDR1 SGHTS and CDR2 YDEGEE. CDR3 sequence (DNA): TGTGCCAGCAGCAACTTATTTTCGTGTACCTTC. Residues: CASSNLFSCTF.

The V gene is TRBV5-6, the J gene TRBJ1-5; D may be TRBD1 (6 bases). This CDR3 region has 15 residues. Trimming shortened V by 0 bases and J by 6 bases, and 13 bases separated the two germline ends. Germline CDR1 and CDR2: SGHDT and YYEEEE. The CDR3 protein is CASSLGSGGSQPQHF. CDR3 nucleotides: TGTGCCAGCAGCTTGGGATCTGGGGGCAGTCAGCCCCAGCATTTT.

The chain carries TRBV9 and TRBJ1-5; 7 positions match TRBD1. V lost 6 bases to trimming and J lost 5 bases; unmatched junction nucleotides: 8. The CDR3 has 14 amino acids. CDR1 and CDR2 from the germline V gene are SGDLS and YYNGEE. This chain's CDR3 is CASKKGGGYQPQHF. Written as DNA, the CDR3 is TGTGCCAGCAAGAAAGGGGGCGGTTATCAGCCCCAGCATTTT.

This clone has a handful of counts. The chain recombines TRBV30 with TRBJ1-5, with 7 nucleotides matching TRBD1. V was clipped by 0 bases and J by 6 bases; unmatched bases: 5. The CDR3 runs to 14 residues. Germline V gives CDR1 GTSNPN, CDR2 SVGIG (reference sequence). The CDR3 here is CAWSVQGGGQPQHF. Here the CDR3 DNA reads TGTGCCTGGAGTGTCCAGGGGGGAGGTCAGCCCCAGCATTTT.

V usage is TRBV28 and J usage is TRBJ2-1; 11 bases match TRBD2. The V gene end was trimmed by 6 bases and the J gene end by 4 bases; junction bases not matched to a gene: 8. Germline lookup yields CDR1 MDHEN and CDR2 SYDVKM. The CDR3 has 16 residues. CDR3: CASSHGTSGLYNEQFF. The CDR3 region has the DNA TGTGCCAGCAGCCACGGGACTAGCGGACTATACAATGAGCAGTTCTTC.

J is TRBJ1-1 and V is TRBV7-2; 9 bases are shared with TRBD1. This CDR3 is 14 amino acids long. The germline CDR1 and CDR2 sequences are SGHTA and FQGNSA. Trimming at V came to 1 base and at J to 9 bases, leaving 6 bases not matched to a gene. The CDR3 spells CASSLGWGTGKAFF. The CDR3 DNA follows: TGTGCCAGCAGCTTAGGGTGGGGGACAGGGAAAGCTTTCTTT.

The chain has TRBV7-2 and TRBJ2-7; TRBD2 is a possible D gene (5 bases). The germline V gene has CDR1 SGHTA and CDR2 FQGNSA. The CDR3 is 15 amino acids. V lost 5 bases, J lost 6 bases, and 20 bases lay in between. Here the CDR3 DNA reads TGTGCCAGCAGCGACGGCCGGGGTGCAAAGGGCGAGCAGTACTTC. It translates to CASSDGRGAKGEQYF.

V and J are TRBV30 and TRBJ1-2; 12 nucleotides line up with TRBD1. V lost 0 bases, J lost 8 bases, and 1 base stayed unmatched. CDR3 length: 13 residues. Germline-derived CDR1 and CDR2 are GTSNPN and SVGIG (reference sequence). The DNA of the CDR3 is TGTGCCTGGAGTGTAGGGACAGGGGGCGGCTACACCTTC. Encoded protein: CAWSVGTGGGYTF.

The chain joins TRBV19 to TRBJ1-1, with a tentative D call TRBD1 (6 bases). Germline V gene lookup returns CDR1 LNHDA and CDR2 SQIVND (reference sequence). The germline V and J ends were trimmed by 7 bases and 5 bases, with 14 bases remaining between them. The CDR3 has 13 residues. The CDR3 nucleotides are TGTGCCAGTATCTCGGGAGGACAGACTGAAGCTTTCTTT. Residues: CASISGGQTEAFF.

The chain employs TRBV6-5 and TRBJ2-7; 8 bases are shared with TRBD1. The CDR3 has 15 residues. Germline CDR1 and CDR2: MNHEY and SVGAGI. V trimming: 4 bases; J trimming: 1 base; junction bases outside the gene matches: 6. The CDR3 sequence: CASSLSRDRSYEQYF. The CDR3 region has the DNA TGTGCCAGCAGTTTATCCCGGGACAGGTCCTACGAGCAGTACTTC.

This chain links TRBV30 with TRBJ2-7; D is perhaps TRBD1 (6 bases). This CDR3 region has 12 residues. Trimming removed 8 bases at V and 3 bases at J, with 14 bases between. The germline gives CDR1 GTSNPN, CDR2 SVGIG (reference sequence). In DNA form, the CDR3 reads TGTGCCCGAAGGACAGAAAGCTACGAGCAGTACTTC. Translating it yields CARRTESYEQYF.

Written as DNA, the CDR3 is TGTGCCAGCAGCCCAAGGACTAGCGGGAGCACAGATACGCAGTATTTT. Protein: CASSPRTSGSTDTQYF. This chain connects TRBV5-4 to TRBJ2-3; 11 bases fit TRBD2. V trimming: 4 bases; J trimming: 0 bases; junction bases outside the gene matches: 4. Germline V gene data show CDR1 as SGHNT and CDR2 as YYREEE (reference sequence). The CDR3 consists of 16 residues.

This rearrangement joins TRBV18 to TRBJ2-3, with D possibly matching TRBD1 (5 bases). The CDR3 has 17 residues. Trimming took 2 bases from V and 4 from J, leaving 19 bases between them. Per germline, CDR1 KGHSH and CDR2 LQKENI. This chain's CDR3 is CASSPKSRQSLSDTQYF. The CDR3 nucleotides read TGTGCCAGCTCACCAAAAAGCCGACAGTCTTTGTCAGATACGCAGTATTTT.

The chain combines TRBV5-1 with TRBJ2-7; 12 nucleotides align to TRBD1. Germline lookup yields CDR1 SGHRS and CDR2 YFSETQ. V lost 7 bases and J lost 5; bases outside the gene matches: 13. The CDR3 spans 16 residues. The DNA for the CDR3 is TGCGCCAGCCGAAAATTCTACGGGACAGGGGGCGACGAGCAGTACTTC. Protein product: CASRKFYGTGGDEQYF.

The chain recombines TRBV5-4 with TRBJ1-2; D is unclear. Trimming removed 0 bases at V and 5 bases at J, with 11 bases between. This CDR3 comprises 14 residues. From germline, CDR1 is SGHNT and CDR2 YYREEE (reference sequence). The CDR3 nucleotides are TGTGCCAGCAGCTTGGTGGAGGGAGGTTATGGCTACACCTTC. This sequence encodes CASSLVEGGYGYTF.

This chain joins TRBV7-2 and TRBJ2-3; tentatively, D is TRBD2 (5 bases). The germline V gene has CDR1 SGHTA and CDR2 FQGNSA. The length of the CDR3 is 15 residues. The V gene lost 7 bases and the J gene lost 3 bases, with 17 bases spanning the gap. DNA for the CDR3: TGTGCCAGCACCTTGAGGGCGAGCCCGACAGATACGCAGTATTTT. Protein sequence: CASTLRASPTDTQYF.

V is TRBV9 and J is TRBJ2-2, with D perhaps TRBD2 (6 bases). Trimming removed 4 bases from V and 5 bases from J, with 12 bases in between. Germline loops: CDR1 SGDLS, CDR2 YYNGEE. This CDR3 region has 14 residues. CDR3: CASSSRGDTGELFF. In nucleotides, the CDR3 is TGTGCCAGCAGCTCTCGCGGGGATACCGGGGAGCTGTTTTTT.

The chain joins TRBV19 to TRBJ2-1; TRBD1 matches at 7 bases. The CDR3 extends over 15 amino acids. Trimming took 3 bases from V and 7 from J; bases not matched to a gene: 9. In germline, CDR1 is LNHDA, CDR2 SQIVND (reference sequence). The CDR3 loop reads CASSMTARGLNEQFF. The CDR3 DNA reads TGTGCCAGTAGTATGACTGCTAGGGGGCTGAATGAGCAGTTCTTC.

CDR3 region: CASSLFLGFDGAEQYF. The CDR3, as DNA: TGTGCCAGCAGTTTATTTTTGGGCTTTGATGGGGCCGAGCAGTACTTC. The gene calls are TRBV27 and TRBJ2-7; possibly TRBD1 for D (5 bases). The CDR3 is 16 residues long. V was shortened by 1 base and J by 6 bases, with 19 bases between the two germline ends. CDR1 MNHEY and CDR2 SMNVEV come from the germline V gene (reference sequence).

The rearrangement links TRBV19 to TRBJ1-2; D gene unclear. The CDR3 is made up of 12 amino acids. Germline V gene lookup returns CDR1 LNHDA and CDR2 SQIVND (reference sequence). V lost 9 bases and J lost 7, with 15 bases in between. CDR3 residues: CASRLGSGGYTF. The DNA for the CDR3 is TGTGCCAGCCGGTTGGGAAGCGGTGGCTACACCTTC. Using reference TRBV19 and TRBJ1-2 for the parts outside the CDR3, the full variable domain is DGGITQSPKYLFRKEGQNVTLSCEQNLNHDAMYWYRQDPGQGLRLIYYSQIVNDFQKGDIAEGYSVSREKKESFPLTVTSAQKNPTAFYLCASRLGSGGYTFGSGTRLTVV.

This chain uses TRBV4-3 with TRBJ2-1; D is undetermined. Germline CDR1 is LGHNA and CDR2 is YSLEER. The CDR3 is 13 residues long. Trimming left V 1 base short and J 7 bases short, with 8 bases between. CDR3 amino acids: CASSQVSSNEQFF. As DNA, the CDR3 is TGCGCCAGCAGCCAAGTAAGCTCTAATGAGCAGTTCTTC.